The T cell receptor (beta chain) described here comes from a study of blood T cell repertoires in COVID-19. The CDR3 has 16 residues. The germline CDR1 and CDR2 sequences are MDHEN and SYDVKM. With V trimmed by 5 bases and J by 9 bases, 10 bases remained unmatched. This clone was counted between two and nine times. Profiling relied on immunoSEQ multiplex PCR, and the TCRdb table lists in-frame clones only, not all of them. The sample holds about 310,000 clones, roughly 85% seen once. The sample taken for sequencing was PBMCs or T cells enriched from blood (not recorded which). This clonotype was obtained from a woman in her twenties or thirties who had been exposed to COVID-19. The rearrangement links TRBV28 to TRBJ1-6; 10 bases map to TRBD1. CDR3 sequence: CASSSPGTGAVSPLHF. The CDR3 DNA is TGTGCCAGCAGTAGTCCCGGGACAGGGGCGGTTTCACCCCTCCACTTT.